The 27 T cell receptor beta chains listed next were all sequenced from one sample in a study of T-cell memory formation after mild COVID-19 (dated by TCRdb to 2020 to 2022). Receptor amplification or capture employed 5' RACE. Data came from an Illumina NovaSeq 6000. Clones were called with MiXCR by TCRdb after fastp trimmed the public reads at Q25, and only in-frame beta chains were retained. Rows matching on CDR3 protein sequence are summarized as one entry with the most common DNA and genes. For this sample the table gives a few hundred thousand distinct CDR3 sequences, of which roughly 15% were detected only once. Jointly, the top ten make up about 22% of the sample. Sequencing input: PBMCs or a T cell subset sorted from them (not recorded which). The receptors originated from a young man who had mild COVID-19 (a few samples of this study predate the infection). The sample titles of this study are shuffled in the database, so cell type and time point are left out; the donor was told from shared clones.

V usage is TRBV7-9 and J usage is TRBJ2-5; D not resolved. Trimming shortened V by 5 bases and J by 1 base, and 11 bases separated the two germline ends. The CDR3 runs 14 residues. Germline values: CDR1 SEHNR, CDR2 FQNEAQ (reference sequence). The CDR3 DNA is TGTGCCAGCAGCCCGGAAGGTACCCAAGAGACCCAGTACTTC. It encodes CASSPEGTQETQYF. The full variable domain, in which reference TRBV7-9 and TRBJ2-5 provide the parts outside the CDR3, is DTGVSQNPRHKITKRGQNVTFRCDPISEHNRLYWYRQTLGQGPEFLTYFQNEAQLEKSRLLSDRFSAERPKGSFSTLEIQRTEQGDSAMYLCASSPEGTQETQYFGPGTRLLVL.

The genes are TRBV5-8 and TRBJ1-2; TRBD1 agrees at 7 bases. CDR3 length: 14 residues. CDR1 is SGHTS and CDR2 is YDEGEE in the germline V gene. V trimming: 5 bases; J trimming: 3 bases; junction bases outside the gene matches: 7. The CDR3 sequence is CASRDRDSDYGYTF. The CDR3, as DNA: TGTGCCAGCAGAGATCGGGACAGTGACTATGGCTACACCTTC.

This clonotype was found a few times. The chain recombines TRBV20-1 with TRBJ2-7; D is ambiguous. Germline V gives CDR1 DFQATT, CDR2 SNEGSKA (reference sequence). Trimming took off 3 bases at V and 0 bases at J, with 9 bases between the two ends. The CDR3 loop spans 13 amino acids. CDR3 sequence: CSASRSPSYEQYF. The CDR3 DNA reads TGCAGTGCTAGCCGGTCACCCTCCTACGAGCAGTACTTC.

Written as DNA, the CDR3 is TGCGCCAGCAGTCAGGGAACTCCTGGAAACACCATATATTTT. Translating gives CASSQGTPGNTIYF. The chain is built from TRBV5-1 and TRBJ1-3, with a weak D call TRBD1 (5 bases). The CDR3 contains 14 residues. Germline CDR1 and CDR2: SGHRS and YFSETQ. With 5 bases removed from V and 2 bases from J, the gap between germline ends came to 11 bases.

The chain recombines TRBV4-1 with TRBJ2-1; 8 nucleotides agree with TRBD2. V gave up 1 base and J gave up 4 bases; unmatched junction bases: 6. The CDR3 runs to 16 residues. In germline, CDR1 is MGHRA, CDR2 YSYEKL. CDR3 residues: CASSQARSGVYNEQFF. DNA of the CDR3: TGCGCCAGCAGCCAAGCCCGTAGCGGGGTTTACAATGAGCAGTTCTTC.

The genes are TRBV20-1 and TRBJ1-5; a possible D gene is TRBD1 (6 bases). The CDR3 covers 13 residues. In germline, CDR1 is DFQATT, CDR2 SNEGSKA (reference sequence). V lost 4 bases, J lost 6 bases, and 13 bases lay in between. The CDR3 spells CSATPGAGQPQHF. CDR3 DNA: TGCAGTGCTACTCCGGGGGCAGGTCAGCCCCAGCATTTT.

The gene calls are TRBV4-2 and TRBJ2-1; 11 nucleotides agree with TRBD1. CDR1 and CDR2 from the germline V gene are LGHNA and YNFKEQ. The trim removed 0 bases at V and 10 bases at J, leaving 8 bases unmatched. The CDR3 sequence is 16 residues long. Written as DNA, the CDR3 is TGTGCCAGCAGCCAAGAAGGCGGGGACAGGGGGTACGAGCAGTTCTTC. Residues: CASSQEGGDRGYEQFF.

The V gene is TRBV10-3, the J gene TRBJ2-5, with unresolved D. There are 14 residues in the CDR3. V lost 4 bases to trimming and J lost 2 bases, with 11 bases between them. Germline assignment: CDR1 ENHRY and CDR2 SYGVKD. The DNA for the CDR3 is TGTGCCATCAGTGCGTCCGGCAGGCAAGAGACCCAGTACTTC. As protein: CAISASGRQETQYF.

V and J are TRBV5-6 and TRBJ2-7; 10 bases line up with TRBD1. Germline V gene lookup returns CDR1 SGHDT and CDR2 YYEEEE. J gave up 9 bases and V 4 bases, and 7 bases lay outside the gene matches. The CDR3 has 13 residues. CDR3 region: CASSARDRGLQYF. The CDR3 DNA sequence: TGTGCCAGCAGCGCCCGGGACAGGGGCCTGCAGTACTTC.

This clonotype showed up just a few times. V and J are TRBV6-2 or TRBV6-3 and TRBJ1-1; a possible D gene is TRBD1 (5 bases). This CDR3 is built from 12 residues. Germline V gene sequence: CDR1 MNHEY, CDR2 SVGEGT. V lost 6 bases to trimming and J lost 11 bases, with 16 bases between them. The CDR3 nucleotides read TGTGCCAGCAGCGCGCAGGGTATTTGGGCTTTCTTT. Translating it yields CASSAQGIWAFF.

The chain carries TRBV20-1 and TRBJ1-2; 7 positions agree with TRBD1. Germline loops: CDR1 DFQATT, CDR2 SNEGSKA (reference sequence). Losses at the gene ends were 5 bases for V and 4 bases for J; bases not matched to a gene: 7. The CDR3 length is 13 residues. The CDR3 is CSAPLTGSYGYTF. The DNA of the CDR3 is TGCAGTGCTCCGCTGACAGGGAGCTATGGCTACACCTTC.

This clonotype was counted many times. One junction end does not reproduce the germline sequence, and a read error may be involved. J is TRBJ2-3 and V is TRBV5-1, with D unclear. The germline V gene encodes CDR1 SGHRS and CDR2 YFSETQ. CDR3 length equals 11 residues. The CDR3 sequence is CASSSGDTQYF. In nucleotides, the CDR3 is TGTGCCAGCAGTTCCGGGGATACGCAGTATTTT.

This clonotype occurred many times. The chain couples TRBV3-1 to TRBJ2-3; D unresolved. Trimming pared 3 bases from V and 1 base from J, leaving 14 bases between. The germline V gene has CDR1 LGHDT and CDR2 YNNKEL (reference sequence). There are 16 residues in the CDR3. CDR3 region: CASSHLDLPGTDTQYF. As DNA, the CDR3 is TGTGCCAGCAGCCACCTGGACCTCCCTGGCACAGATACGCAGTATTTT.

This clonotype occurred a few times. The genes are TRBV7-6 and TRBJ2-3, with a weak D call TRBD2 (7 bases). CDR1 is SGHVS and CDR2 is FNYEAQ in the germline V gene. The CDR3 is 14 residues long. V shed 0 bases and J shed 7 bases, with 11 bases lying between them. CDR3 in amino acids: CASSLAWGGYTQYF. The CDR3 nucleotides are TGTGCCAGCAGCTTAGCGTGGGGGGGCTATACGCAGTATTTT. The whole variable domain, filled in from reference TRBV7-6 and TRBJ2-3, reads GAGVSQSPRYKVTKRGQDVALRCDPISGHVSLYWYRQALGQGPEFLTYFNYEAQQDKSGLPNDRFSAERPEGSISTLTIQRTEQRDSAMYRCASSLAWGGYTQYFGPGTRLTVL.

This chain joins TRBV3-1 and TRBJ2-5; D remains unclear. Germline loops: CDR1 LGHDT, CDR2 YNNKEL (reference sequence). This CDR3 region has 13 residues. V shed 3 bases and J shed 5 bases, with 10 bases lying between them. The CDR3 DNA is TGTGCCAGCAGCCAGCTTGAAGTGGAGACCCAGTACTTC. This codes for CASSQLEVETQYF.

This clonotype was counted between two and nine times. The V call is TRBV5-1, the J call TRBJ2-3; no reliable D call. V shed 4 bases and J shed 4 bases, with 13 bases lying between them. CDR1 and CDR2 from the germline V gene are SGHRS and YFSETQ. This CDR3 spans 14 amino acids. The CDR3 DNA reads TGCGCCAGCAGCGCGGACCCAAACCCAGATACGCAGTATTTT. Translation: CASSADPNPDTQYF.

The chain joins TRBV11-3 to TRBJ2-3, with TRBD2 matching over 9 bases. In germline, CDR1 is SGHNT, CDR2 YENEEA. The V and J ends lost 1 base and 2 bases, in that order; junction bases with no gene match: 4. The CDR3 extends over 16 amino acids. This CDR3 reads CASSLVAGAITDTQYF. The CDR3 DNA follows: TGTGCCAGCAGCTTAGTAGCGGGGGCCATCACAGATACGCAGTATTTT.

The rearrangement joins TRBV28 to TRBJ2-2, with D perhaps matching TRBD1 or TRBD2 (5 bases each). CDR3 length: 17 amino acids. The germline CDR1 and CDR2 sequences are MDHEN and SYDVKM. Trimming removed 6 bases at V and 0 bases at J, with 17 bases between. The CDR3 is CASRRNVGEPNTGELFF. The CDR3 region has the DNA TGTGCCAGCAGACGGAACGTGGGGGAGCCGAACACCGGGGAGCTGTTTTTT. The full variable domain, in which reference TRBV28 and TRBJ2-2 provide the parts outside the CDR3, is DVKVTQSSRYLVKRTGEKVFLECVQDMDHENMFWYRQDPGLGLRLIYFSYDVKMKEKGDIPEGYSVSREKKERFSLILESASTNQTSMYLCASRRNVGEPNTGELFFGEGSRLTVL.

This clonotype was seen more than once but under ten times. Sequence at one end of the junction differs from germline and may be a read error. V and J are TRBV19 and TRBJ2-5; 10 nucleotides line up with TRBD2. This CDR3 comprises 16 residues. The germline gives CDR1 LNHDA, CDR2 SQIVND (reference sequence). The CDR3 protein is CASSFDSGGTQQTQYF. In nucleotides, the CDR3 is TGTGCCAGTAGTTTCGATAGCGGGGGGACCCAACAGACCCAGTACTTC.

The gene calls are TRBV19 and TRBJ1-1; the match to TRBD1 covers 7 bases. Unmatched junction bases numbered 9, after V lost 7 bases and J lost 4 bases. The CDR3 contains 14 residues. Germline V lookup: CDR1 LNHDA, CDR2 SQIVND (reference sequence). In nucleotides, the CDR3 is TGTGCCAGTACCCGACAGGGCCTTGGCACTGAAGCTTTCTTT. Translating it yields CASTRQGLGTEAFF.

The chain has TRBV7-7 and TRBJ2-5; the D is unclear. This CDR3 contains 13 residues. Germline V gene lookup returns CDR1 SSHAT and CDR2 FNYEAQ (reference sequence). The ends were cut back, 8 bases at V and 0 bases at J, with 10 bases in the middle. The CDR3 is CASADWDQETQYF. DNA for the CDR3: TGTGCCAGCGCAGACTGGGACCAAGAGACCCAGTACTTC.

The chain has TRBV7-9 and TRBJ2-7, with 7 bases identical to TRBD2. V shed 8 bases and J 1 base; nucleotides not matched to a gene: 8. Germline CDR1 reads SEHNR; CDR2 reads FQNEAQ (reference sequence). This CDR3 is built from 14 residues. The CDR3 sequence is CASSLGGVSYEQYV. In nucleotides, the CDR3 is TGTGCCAGCTCCCTGGGGGGGGTTTCCTACGAGCAGTACGTC.

CDR3 amino acids: CASSLVPSGGSPRVQETQYF. The CDR3, as DNA: TGTGCCAGCAGCTTAGTTCCTAGCGGGGGGTCACCGAGAGTCCAAGAGACCCAGTACTTC. V is TRBV7-6 and J is TRBJ2-5; 11 bases line up with TRBD2. Germline assignment: CDR1 SGHVS and CDR2 FNYEAQ. Trimming removed 1 base from V and 1 base from J; junction bases left unmatched: 14. The CDR3 length is 20 residues.

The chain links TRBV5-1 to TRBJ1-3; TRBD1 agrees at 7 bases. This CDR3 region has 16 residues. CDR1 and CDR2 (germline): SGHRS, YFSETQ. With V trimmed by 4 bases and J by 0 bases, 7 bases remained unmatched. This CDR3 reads CASSLGQPSSGNTIYF. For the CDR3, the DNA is TGCGCCAGCAGCCTGGGACAGCCAAGCTCTGGAAACACCATATATTTT.

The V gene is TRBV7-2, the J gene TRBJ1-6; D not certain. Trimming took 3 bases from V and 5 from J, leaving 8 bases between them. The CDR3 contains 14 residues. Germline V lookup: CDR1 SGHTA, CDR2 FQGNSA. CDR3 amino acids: CASSFKRNNSPLHF. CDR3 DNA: TGTGCCAGCAGCTTTAAAAGGAATAATTCACCCCTCCACTTT.

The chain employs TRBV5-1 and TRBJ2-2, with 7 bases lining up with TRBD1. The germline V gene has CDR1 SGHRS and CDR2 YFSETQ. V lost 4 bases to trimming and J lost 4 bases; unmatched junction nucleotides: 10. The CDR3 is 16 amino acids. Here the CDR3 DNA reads TGCGCCAGCAGCCCGGGGACAGTAATAGCCACCGGGGAGCTGTTTTTT. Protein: CASSPGTVIATGELFF.

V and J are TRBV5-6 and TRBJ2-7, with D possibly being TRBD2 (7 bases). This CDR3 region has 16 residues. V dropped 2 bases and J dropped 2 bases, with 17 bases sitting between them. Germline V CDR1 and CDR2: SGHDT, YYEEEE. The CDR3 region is CASSFRGGAGAYEQYV. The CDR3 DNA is TGTGCCAGCAGCTTTAGGGGAGGGGCAGGGGCCTACGAGCAGTACGTC.